This T cell receptor beta chain was recovered during a study of post-analysis software for immune sequencing data. Notes on the study in general: About five TRBV segments were more frequent in patients than controls; TRBV5-6, TRBV5-1 and TRBV20-1 belonged to this group. Versus controls, multiple sclerosis patients showed significantly lower diversity (normalized Chao1).

With respect to this clonotype: Its antigen is as yet unknown.

Unique molecular identifiers had been added to the TCR beta cDNA libraries. TCRdb reanalysed the PCR reads using MiXCR and keeps one entry per CDR3 protein. The sample has a few hundred thousand distinct CDR3 sequences; less than 40% are singletons. After removal of 5 bases from V and 8 bases from J, the junction contained 6 bases not matched to a gene. In germline, CDR1 is SEHNR, CDR2 FQNEAQ (reference sequence). The CDR3 is made up of 13 amino acids. The chain recombines TRBV7-9 with TRBJ1-2; 9 nucleotides agree with TRBD1. The TCR comes from a girl under 18 with multiple sclerosis. Sequenced material: blood. CDR3 amino acids: CASSPTGGRGYTF. In DNA, the CDR3 is TGTGCCAGCAGCCCGACAGGGGGACGAGGCTACACCTTC.